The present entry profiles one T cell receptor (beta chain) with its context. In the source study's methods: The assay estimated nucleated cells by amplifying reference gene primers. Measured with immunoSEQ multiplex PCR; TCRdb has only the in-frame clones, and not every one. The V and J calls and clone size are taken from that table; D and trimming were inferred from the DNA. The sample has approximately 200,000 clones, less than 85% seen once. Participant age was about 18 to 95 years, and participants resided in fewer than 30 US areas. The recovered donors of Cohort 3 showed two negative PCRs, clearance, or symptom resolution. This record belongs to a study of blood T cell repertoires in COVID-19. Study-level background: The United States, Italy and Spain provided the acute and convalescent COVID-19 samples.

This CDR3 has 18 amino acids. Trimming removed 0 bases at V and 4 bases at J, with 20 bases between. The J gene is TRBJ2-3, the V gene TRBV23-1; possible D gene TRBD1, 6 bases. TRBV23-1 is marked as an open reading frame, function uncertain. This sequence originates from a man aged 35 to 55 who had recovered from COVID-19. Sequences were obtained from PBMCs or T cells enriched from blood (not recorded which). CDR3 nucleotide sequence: TGCGCCAGCAGTCAATCGCATTTAGGGGGTAATGTTCCAGATACGCAGTATTTT. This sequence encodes CASSQSHLGGNVPDTQYF.